The 29 T cell receptor beta chains below were found in one sample sequenced in a study of cytomegalovirus exposure and HLA in healthy donors. The PCR employed 60 Vbeta primers together with 13 Jbeta primers. The assay was immunoSEQ multiplex PCR, and TCRdb's table has in-frame clones only and misses some. Here the sample spans around 130,000 clones, around 79% being singletons. The source material was PBMCs. Receptors originate from a woman in her 40s in good health and CMV-seropositive.

The chain uses TRBV5-6 and TRBJ1-2; D perhaps matches TRBD1 (6 bases). V shed 4 bases and J shed 4 bases, with 17 bases lying between them. The CDR3 loop spans 15 amino acids. The germline CDR1 and CDR2 sequences are SGHDT and YYEEEE. CDR3 coding DNA: TGTGCCAGCAGCCCGACAGGCAAACTGATCTATGGCTACACCTTC. Its translation: CASSPTGKLIYGYTF.

To note about this clone: This CDR3 is also generated by other DNA sequences in the sample. The CDR3 loop is CASSGTGYEQYF. CDR3 nucleotides: TGTGCCAGCAGTGGGACAGGGTACGAGCAGTACTTC. This chain uses TRBV7-9 with TRBJ2-7, with 9 bases aligning to TRBD1. The CDR3 spans 12 residues. J was trimmed by 4 bases and V by 6 bases; bases with no gene match: 1. The germline CDR1 and CDR2 sequences are SEHNR and FQNEAQ (reference sequence). Combining the CDR3 with reference TRBV7-9 and TRBJ2-7 gives the whole variable domain DTGVSQNPRHKITKRGQNVTFRCDPISEHNRLYWYRQTLGQGPEFLTYFQNEAQLEKSRLLSDRFSAERPKGSFSTLEIQRTEQGDSAMYLCASSGTGYEQYFGPGTRLTVT.

CDR3 sequence: CASSLGGTGVNYGYTF. CDR3 in DNA: TGTGCCAGCAGCTTAGGGGGGACTGGAGTTAACTATGGCTACACCTTC. V usage is TRBV7-2 and J usage is TRBJ1-2, with a possible D match to TRBD1 (5 bases). The CDR3 covers 16 residues. The germline V gene encodes CDR1 SGHTA and CDR2 FQGNSA. V lost 1 base and J lost 1, with 13 bases in between.

The chain couples TRBV29-1 to TRBJ1-2, with 7 bases matching TRBD1. The CDR3 contains 13 residues. V shed 3 bases and J 3 bases; nucleotides not matched to a gene: 4. CDR1 SQVTM and CDR2 ANQGSEA come from the germline V gene. The CDR3 nucleotides are TGCAGCGTTGAGACAGGGAAGGACTATGGCTACACCTTC. Protein sequence: CSVETGKDYGYTF. Combining the CDR3 with reference TRBV29-1 and TRBJ1-2 gives the whole variable domain SAVISQKPSRDICQRGTSLTIQCQVDSQVTMMFWYRQQPGQSLTLIATANQGSEATYESGFVIDKFPISRPNLTFSTLTVSNMSPEDSSIYLCSVETGKDYGYTFGSGTRLTVV.

J is TRBJ1-5 and V is TRBV19; 8 bases align to TRBD1. Germline CDR1 LNHDA, CDR2 SQIVND (reference sequence). The CDR3 loop spans 17 amino acids. V shed 10 bases, J shed 4 bases, and the junction held 18 bases outside the gene matches. The CDR3: CATHPGAGGGWNQPQHF. CDR3 DNA: TGTGCCACACACCCCGGGGCAGGGGGCGGTTGGAATCAGCCCCAGCATTTT.

The chain uses TRBV18 and TRBJ2-1, with 10 bases matching TRBD2. Germline V gene data show CDR1 as KGHSH and CDR2 as LQKENI. The length of the CDR3 is 17 residues. Trimming at V came to 4 bases and at J to 0 bases, leaving 6 bases not matched to a gene. The CDR3 nucleotides are TGTGCCAGCTCACGAGGACTAGCGGAGAGCTCCTACAATGAGCAGTTCTTC. Protein product: CASSRGLAESSYNEQFF.

J is TRBJ1-1 and V is TRBV29-1; possible D gene TRBD1, 5 bases. CDR3 length: 13 residues. Per the germline V gene, CDR1 is SQVTM and CDR2 is ANQGSEA. The V end lost 4 bases, the J end lost 3 bases, and 12 bases lay between the germline ends. In DNA form, the CDR3 reads TGCAGCGTTGGTGACAGTCGTGACACTGAAGCTTTCTTT. Residues: CSVGDSRDTEAFF.

The chain carries TRBV9 and TRBJ1-1, with 10 bases aligning to TRBD1. V was clipped by 3 bases and J by 5 bases; unmatched bases: 7. CDR3 length: 15 residues. Germline V gene data show CDR1 as SGDLS and CDR2 as YYNGEE. CDR3 nucleotide sequence: TGTGCCAGCAGCGATAGACAGGGGGCGCAAACTGAAGCTTTCTTT. The encoded protein is CASSDRQGAQTEAFF.

Comment on this clone: Other DNA sequences in the same sample also yield this CDR3. The V call is TRBV28, the J call TRBJ1-6; 7 bases are shared with TRBD1. This CDR3 has 15 amino acids. Germline values: CDR1 MDHEN, CDR2 SYDVKM. Unmatched junction bases numbered 7, after V lost 5 bases and J lost 6 bases. CDR3 residues: CASSPGTAINSPLHF. For the CDR3, the DNA is TGTGCCAGCAGTCCGGGGACAGCTATTAATTCACCCCTCCACTTT. Looking up the rest from reference TRBV28 and TRBJ1-6 gives the full variable domain: DVKVTQSSRYLVKRTGEKVFLECVQDMDHENMFWYRQDPGLGLRLIYFSYDVKMKEKGDIPEGYSVSREKKERFSLILESASTNQTSMYLCASSPGTAINSPLHFGNGTRLTVT.

CDR3: CASSLDGSVVTGELFF. As DNA, the CDR3 is TGCGCCAGCAGCTTGGACGGGAGTGTGGTAACCGGGGAGCTGTTTTTT. The chain is built from TRBV5-1 and TRBJ2-2, with D possibly being TRBD2 (6 bases). Trimming removed 0 bases from V and 5 bases from J, with 14 bases in between. CDR3 length: 16 amino acids. CDR1 and CDR2 from the germline V gene are SGHRS and YFSETQ.

CDR3 coding DNA: TGTGCCAGCAGCTTTCGACAGGGGAATGAGCAGTTCTTC. Translation: CASSFRQGNEQFF. V gene TRBV7-9 combines with J gene TRBJ2-1; 8 bases map to TRBD1. The CDR3 has 13 amino acids. Germline-derived CDR1 and CDR2 are SEHNR and FQNEAQ (reference sequence). Unmatched junction bases numbered 2, after V lost 3 bases and J lost 7 bases.

The chain combines TRBV6-5 with TRBJ2-5, with 8 nucleotides matching TRBD1. Germline CDR1 MNHEY, CDR2 SVGAGI. The CDR3 runs 13 residues. J gave up 3 bases and V 5 bases, and 2 bases lay outside the gene matches. The CDR3 DNA follows: TGTGCCAGCAGTCGGACAGGGAAAGAGACCCAGTACTTC. It codes for CASSRTGKETQYF.

The genes are TRBV28 and TRBJ2-1; TRBD1 aligns across 9 bases. The germline CDR1 and CDR2 sequences are MDHEN and SYDVKM. V shed 6 bases and J 4 bases; nucleotides not matched to a gene: 10. The CDR3 runs to 16 residues. Here the CDR3 reads CASRPDTGTGYNEQFF. CDR3 sequence (DNA): TGTGCCAGCAGACCCGATACCGGGACAGGGTACAATGAGCAGTTCTTC. The full variable domain, its missing parts supplied by reference TRBV28 and TRBJ2-1, is DVKVTQSSRYLVKRTGEKVFLECVQDMDHENMFWYRQDPGLGLRLIYFSYDVKMKEKGDIPEGYSVSREKKERFSLILESASTNQTSMYLCASRPDTGTGYNEQFFGPGTRLTVL.

This CDR3 is CASNAGVTNTGELFF. In DNA form, the CDR3 reads TGTGCCAGTAACGCGGGTGTAACGAACACCGGGGAGCTGTTTTTT. The J gene is TRBJ2-2, the V gene TRBV19; a weak D match, TRBD2 (5 bases). CDR1 and CDR2 from the germline V gene are LNHDA and SQIVND (reference sequence). The CDR3 has 15 residues. With 7 bases removed from V and 0 bases from J, the gap between germline ends came to 12 bases. The complete variable domain, with remaining parts taken from reference TRBV19 and TRBJ2-2, reads DGGITQSPKYLFRKEGQNVTLSCEQNLNHDAMYWYRQDPGQGLRLIYYSQIVNDFQKGDIAEGYSVSREKKESFPLTVTSAQKNPTAFYLCASNAGVTNTGELFFGEGSRLTVL.

This clone has more than one count but fewer than ten. This sequence joins TRBV19 and TRBJ1-5; D remains ambiguous. The V gene's germline CDR1 is LNHDA and CDR2 SQIVND (reference sequence). The CDR3 length is 12 residues. Trimming cost V 3 bases and J 7 bases, with 7 bases left between them. Here the CDR3 DNA reads TGTGCCAGTAGTATGGTCGGGCAGCCCCAGCATTTT. This encodes CASSMVGQPQHF. Using reference TRBV19 and TRBJ1-5 for the parts outside the CDR3, the full variable domain is DGGITQSPKYLFRKEGQNVTLSCEQNLNHDAMYWYRQDPGQGLRLIYYSQIVNDFQKGDIAEGYSVSREKKESFPLTVTSAQKNPTAFYLCASSMVGQPQHFGDGTRLSIL.

This chain uses TRBV5-1 with TRBJ1-1, with 8 positions matching TRBD1. In germline, CDR1 is SGHRS, CDR2 YFSETQ. CDR3 size: 13 residues. Losses at the gene ends were 3 bases for V and 4 bases for J; bases not matched to a gene: 2. The CDR3 nucleotides read TGCGCCAGCAGCTCACAGGGGGGCACTGAAGCTTTCTTT. Its translation: CASSSQGGTEAFF.

There are a few counts of this clone. The V call is TRBV19, the J call TRBJ1-1; 12 positions agree with TRBD1. The ends lost 6 bases at V and 8 bases at J; junction bases unmatched: 7. Germline V gene sequence: CDR1 LNHDA, CDR2 SQIVND (reference sequence). The CDR3 spans 14 residues. CDR3 DNA sequence: TGTGCCAGTAGCGGTAGGGACAGGGGGCCGGAAGCTTTCTTT. Translating gives CASSGRDRGPEAFF. Supplemented by reference TRBV19 and TRBJ1-1, the full variable domain reads DGGITQSPKYLFRKEGQNVTLSCEQNLNHDAMYWYRQDPGQGLRLIYYSQIVNDFQKGDIAEGYSVSREKKESFPLTVTSAQKNPTAFYLCASSGRDRGPEAFFGQGTRLTVV.

The chain recombines TRBV5-1 with TRBJ2-5; 8 bases map to TRBD1. Germline V lookup: CDR1 SGHRS, CDR2 YFSETQ. The ends lost 4 bases at V and 4 bases at J; junction bases unmatched: 9. The CDR3 is made up of 15 amino acids. This CDR3 is CASSRGQGIPETQYF. The CDR3 DNA is TGCGCCAGCAGCCGAGGACAGGGAATACCAGAGACCCAGTACTTC. The variable domain in full, completed from reference TRBV5-1 and TRBJ2-5, reads KAGVTQTPRYLIKTRGQQVTLSCSPISGHRSVSWYQQTPGQGLQFLFEYFSETQRNKGNFPGRFSGRQFSNSRSEMNVSTLELGDSALYLCASSRGQGIPETQYFGPGTRLLVL.

The V and J genes are TRBV27 and TRBJ1-5; 10 bases fit TRBD1. CDR3 size: 17 residues. CDR1 is MNHEY and CDR2 is SMNVEV in the germline V gene (reference sequence). J was trimmed by 0 bases and V by 5 bases; bases with no gene match: 7. The CDR3 region is CASSPAGTGVSNQPQHF. DNA for the CDR3: TGTGCCAGCAGTCCCGCCGGGACAGGGGTTAGCAATCAGCCCCAGCATTTT.

This chain links TRBV7-2 with TRBJ1-2, with TRBD1 matching 11 bases. The CDR3 sequence is 15 residues long. Trimming cost V 5 bases and J 8 bases; bases outside gene matches: 10. Germline CDR1 is SGHTA and CDR2 is FQGNSA. CDR3 residues: CASSPGTGGARGYTF. DNA for the CDR3: TGTGCCAGCAGCCCTGGGACAGGGGGTGCGCGGGGCTACACCTTC.

The rearrangement joins TRBV4-3 to TRBJ2-5; D is possibly TRBD1 (6 bases). V gave up 4 bases and J gave up 5 bases, with 11 bases separating them. CDR3 length: 13 residues. Germline CDR1 is LGHNA and CDR2 is YSLEER. The CDR3 spells CASSLNTGETQYF. The CDR3 DNA is TGCGCCAGCAGCCTAAACACAGGGGAGACCCAGTACTTC.

This CDR3 is CASSRGTGGEYEQYF. Here the CDR3 DNA reads TGTGCCAGCAGCCGAGGGACAGGGGGCGAGTACGAGCAGTACTTC. V gene TRBV7-9 combines with J gene TRBJ2-5; 12 bases map to TRBD1. The J call is doubtful: the DNA matches TRBJ2-7 better. The CDR3 spans 15 residues. Germline loops: CDR1 SEHNR, CDR2 FQNEAQ (reference sequence).

As regards this clone: Different DNA sequences within this sample yield the same CDR3. J is TRBJ2-7 and V is TRBV2; D remains ambiguous. Per the germline V gene, CDR1 is SNHLY and CDR2 is FYNNEI. V was pared by 6 bases and J by 7 bases, with 13 bases between. The CDR3 is made up of 12 amino acids. This CDR3 reads CASSENWREQYF. The DNA of the CDR3 is TGTGCCAGCAGCGAAAACTGGCGGGAGCAGTACTTC. The full variable domain, completed using reference TRBV2 and TRBJ2-7, is EPEVTQTPSHQVTQMGQEVILRCVPISNHLYFYWYRQILGQKVEFLVSFYNNEISEKSEIFDDQFSVERPDGSNFTLKIRSTKLEDSAMYFCASSENWREQYFGPGTRLTVT.

V and J are TRBV5-5 and TRBJ1-3; the D gene is possibly TRBD1 (6 bases). Deletions cut 3 bases from V and 0 bases from J, with 16 bases between. The V gene's germline CDR1 is SGHKS and CDR2 YYEKEE (reference sequence). The CDR3 extends over 17 amino acids. CDR3 sequence reads: CASSWGGRMSSGNTIYF. In DNA, the CDR3 is TGTGCCAGCAGCTGGGGGGGCAGGATGAGCTCTGGAAACACCATATATTTT.

The chain joins TRBV5-4 to TRBJ2-7; 9 bases are a match to TRBD2. V lost 4 bases and J lost 2; bases outside the gene matches: 10. The CDR3 length is 16 residues. Germline V CDR1 and CDR2: SGHNT, YYREEE (reference sequence). As DNA, the CDR3 is TGTGCCAGCAGCCAAGATCTGGCTAGCGGGGCCTACGAGCAGTACTTC. The encoded protein is CASSQDLASGAYEQYF.

This sequence joins TRBV28 and TRBJ2-7, with 8 nucleotides matching TRBD1. CDR3 length: 16 residues. Trimming took 5 bases from V and 3 from J; bases not matched to a gene: 12. Per germline, CDR1 MDHEN and CDR2 SYDVKM. CDR3 amino acids: CASSPRTGKGVYEQYF. DNA of the CDR3: TGTGCCAGCAGTCCCAGGACAGGGAAAGGTGTCTACGAGCAGTACTTC.

V usage is TRBV10-3 and J usage is TRBJ2-5, with D possibly TRBD1 on 5 matching bases. The J call may be faulty, since TRBJ2-7 better matches the DNA end. This CDR3 region has 15 residues. In germline, CDR1 is ENHRY, CDR2 SYGVKD. The CDR3 loop is CAISEDTRATYEQYF. The CDR3 region has the DNA TGTGCCATCAGTGAAGATACCAGGGCAACCTACGAGCAGTACTTC.

The chain has TRBV28 and TRBJ1-2, with D possibly being TRBD1 (5 bases). Germline CDR1 is MDHEN and CDR2 is SYDVKM. The CDR3 has 16 residues. V was clipped by 6 bases and J by 3 bases, with 20 bases between them. In DNA, the CDR3 is TGTGCCAGCAGCCAACCCGGGAGCAGGGCGGACTATGGCTACACCTTC. Its translation: CASSQPGSRADYGYTF.

The CDR3 spells CASSLWTGESFRYEQYF. The CDR3 region has the DNA TGTGCCAGCAGCCTGTGGACAGGGGAGAGTTTTCGCTACGAGCAGTACTTC. The chain links TRBV7-9 to TRBJ2-7, with TRBD1 identical over 9 bases. In germline, CDR1 is SEHNR, CDR2 FQNEAQ (reference sequence). The CDR3 is made up of 17 amino acids. With V trimmed by 5 bases and J by 3 bases, 14 bases remained unmatched.